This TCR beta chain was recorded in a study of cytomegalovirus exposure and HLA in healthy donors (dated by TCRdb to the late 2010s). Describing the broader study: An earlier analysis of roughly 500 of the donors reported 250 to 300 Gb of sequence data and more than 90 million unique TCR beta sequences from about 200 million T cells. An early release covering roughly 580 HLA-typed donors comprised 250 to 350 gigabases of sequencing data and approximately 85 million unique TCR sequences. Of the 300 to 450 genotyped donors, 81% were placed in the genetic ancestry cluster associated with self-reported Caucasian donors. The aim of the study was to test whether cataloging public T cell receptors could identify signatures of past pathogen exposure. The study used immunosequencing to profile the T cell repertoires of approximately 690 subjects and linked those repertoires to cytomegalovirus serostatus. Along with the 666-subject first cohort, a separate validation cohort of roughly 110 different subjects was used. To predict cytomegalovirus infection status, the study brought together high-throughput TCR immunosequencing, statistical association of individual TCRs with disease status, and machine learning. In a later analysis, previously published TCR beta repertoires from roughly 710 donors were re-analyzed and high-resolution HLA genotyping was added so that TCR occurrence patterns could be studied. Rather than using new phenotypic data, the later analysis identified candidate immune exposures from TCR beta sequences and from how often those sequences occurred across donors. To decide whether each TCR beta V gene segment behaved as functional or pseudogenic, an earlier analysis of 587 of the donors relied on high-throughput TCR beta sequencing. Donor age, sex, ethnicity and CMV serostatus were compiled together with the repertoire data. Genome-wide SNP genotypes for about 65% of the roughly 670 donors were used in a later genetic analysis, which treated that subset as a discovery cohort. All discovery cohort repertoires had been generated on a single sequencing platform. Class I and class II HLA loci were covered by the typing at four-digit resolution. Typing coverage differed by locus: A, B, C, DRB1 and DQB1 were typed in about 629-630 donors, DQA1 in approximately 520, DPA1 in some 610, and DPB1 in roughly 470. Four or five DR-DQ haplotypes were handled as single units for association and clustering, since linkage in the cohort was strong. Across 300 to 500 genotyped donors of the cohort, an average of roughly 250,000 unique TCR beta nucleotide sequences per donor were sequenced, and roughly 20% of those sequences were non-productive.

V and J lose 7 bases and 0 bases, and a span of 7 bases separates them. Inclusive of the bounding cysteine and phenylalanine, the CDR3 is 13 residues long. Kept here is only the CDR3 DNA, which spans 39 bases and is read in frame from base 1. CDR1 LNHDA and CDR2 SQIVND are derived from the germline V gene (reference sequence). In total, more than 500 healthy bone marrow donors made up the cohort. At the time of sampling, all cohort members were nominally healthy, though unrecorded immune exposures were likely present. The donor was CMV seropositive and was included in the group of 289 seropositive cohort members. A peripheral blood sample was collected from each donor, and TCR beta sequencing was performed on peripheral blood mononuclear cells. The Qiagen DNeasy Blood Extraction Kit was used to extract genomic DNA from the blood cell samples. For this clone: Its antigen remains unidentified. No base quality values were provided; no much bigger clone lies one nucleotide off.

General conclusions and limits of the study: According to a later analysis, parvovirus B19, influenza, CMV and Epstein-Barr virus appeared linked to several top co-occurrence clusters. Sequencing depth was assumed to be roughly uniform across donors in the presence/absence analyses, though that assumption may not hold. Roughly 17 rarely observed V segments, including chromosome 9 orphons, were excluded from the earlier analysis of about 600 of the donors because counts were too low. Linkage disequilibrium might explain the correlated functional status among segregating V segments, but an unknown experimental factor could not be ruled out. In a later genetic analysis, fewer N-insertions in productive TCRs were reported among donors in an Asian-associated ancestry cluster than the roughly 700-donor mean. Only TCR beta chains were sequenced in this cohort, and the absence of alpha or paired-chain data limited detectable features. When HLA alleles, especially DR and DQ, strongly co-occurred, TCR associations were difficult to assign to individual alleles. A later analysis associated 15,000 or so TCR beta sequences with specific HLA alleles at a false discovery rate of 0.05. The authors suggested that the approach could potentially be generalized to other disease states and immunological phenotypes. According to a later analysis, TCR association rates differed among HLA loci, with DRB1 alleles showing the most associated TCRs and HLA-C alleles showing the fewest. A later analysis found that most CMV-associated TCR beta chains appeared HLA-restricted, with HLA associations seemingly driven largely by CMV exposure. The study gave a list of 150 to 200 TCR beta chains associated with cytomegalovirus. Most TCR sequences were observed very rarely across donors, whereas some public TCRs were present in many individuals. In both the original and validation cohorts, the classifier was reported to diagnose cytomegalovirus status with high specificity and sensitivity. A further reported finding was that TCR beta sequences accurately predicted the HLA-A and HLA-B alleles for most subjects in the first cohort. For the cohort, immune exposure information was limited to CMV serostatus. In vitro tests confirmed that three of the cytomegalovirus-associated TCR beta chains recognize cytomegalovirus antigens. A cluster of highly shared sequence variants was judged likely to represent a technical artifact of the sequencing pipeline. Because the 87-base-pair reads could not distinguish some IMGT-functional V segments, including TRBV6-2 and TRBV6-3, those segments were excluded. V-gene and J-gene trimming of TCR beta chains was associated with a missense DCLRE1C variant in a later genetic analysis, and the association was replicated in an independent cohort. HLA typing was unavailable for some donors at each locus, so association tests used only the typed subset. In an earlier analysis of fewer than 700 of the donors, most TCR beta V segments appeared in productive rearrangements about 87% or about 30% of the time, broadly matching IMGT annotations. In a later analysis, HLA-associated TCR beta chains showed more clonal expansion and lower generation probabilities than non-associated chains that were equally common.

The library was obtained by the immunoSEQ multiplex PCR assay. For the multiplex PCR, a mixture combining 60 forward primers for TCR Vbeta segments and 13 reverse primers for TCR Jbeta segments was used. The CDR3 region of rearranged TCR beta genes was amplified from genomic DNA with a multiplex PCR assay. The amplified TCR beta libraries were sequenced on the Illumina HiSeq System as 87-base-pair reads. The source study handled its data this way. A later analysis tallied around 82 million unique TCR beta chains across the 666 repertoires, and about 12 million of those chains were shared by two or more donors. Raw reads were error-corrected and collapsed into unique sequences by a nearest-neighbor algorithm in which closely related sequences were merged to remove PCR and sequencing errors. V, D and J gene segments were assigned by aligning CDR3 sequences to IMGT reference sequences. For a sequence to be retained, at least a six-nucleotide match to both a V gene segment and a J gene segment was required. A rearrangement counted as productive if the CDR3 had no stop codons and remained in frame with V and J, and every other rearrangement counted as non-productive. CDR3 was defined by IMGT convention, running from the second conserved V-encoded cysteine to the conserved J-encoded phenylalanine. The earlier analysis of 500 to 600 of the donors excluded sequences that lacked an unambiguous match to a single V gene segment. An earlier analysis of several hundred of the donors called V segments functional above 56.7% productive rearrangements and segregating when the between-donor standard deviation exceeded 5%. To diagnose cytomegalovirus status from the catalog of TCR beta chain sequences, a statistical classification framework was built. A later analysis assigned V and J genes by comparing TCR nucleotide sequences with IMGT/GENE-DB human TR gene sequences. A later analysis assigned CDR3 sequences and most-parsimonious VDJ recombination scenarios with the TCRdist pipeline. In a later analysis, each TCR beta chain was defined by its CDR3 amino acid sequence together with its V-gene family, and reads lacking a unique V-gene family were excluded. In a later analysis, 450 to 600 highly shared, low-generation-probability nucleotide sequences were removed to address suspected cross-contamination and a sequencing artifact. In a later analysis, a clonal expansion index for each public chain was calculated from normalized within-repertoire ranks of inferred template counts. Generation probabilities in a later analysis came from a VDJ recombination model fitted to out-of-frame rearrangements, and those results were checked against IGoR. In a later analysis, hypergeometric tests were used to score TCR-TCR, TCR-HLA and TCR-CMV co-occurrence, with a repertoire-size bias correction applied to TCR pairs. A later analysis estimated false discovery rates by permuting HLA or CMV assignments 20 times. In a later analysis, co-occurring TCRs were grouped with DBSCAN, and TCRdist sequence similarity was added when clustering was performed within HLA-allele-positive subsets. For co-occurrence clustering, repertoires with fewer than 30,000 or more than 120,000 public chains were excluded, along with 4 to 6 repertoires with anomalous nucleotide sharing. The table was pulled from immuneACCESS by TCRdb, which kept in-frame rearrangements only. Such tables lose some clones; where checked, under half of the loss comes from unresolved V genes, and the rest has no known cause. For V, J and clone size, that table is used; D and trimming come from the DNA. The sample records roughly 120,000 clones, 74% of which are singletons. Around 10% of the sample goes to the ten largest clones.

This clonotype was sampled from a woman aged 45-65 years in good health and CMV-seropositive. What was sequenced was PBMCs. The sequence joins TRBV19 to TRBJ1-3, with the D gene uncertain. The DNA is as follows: TGTGCCAGTATTTCGGTCTCTGGAAACACCATATATTTT. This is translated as CASISVSGNTIYF.